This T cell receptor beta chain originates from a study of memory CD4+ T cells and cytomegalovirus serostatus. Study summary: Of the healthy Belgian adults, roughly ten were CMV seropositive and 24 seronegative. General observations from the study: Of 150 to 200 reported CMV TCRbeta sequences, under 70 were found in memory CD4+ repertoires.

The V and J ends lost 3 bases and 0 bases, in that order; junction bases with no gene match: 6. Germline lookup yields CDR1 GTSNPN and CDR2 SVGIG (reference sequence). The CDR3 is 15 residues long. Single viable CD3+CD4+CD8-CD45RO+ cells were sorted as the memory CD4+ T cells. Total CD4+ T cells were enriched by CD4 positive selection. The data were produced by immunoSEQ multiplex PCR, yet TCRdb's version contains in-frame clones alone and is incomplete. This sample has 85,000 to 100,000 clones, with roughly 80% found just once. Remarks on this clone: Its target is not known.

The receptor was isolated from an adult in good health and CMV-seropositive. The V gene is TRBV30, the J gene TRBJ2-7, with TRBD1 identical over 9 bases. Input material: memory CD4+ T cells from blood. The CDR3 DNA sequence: TGTGCCTGGAGGTCCCGGGACAGGGTCTCCTACGAGCAGTACTTC. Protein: CAWRSRDRVSYEQYF.